This T cell receptor beta chain derives from a study of OX40 agonist ivuxolimab in advanced cancers. Study-wide context: A mean age of around 63 years, range about 20 to 79, was recorded, and approximately 85% were male. Therapy given before enrollment (anti-PD-1, anti-PD-L1 or anti-CTLA-4) was allowed, and roughly 41% had some. Partial responses were seen in three patients, one with hepatocellular carcinoma and two with cutaneous melanoma. Points from the study as a whole: Patients who responded partially at 0.1-3.0 mg/kg showed clonal expansion ranking among the lowest.

Using immunoSEQ multiplex PCR, the repertoire was profiled, and TCRdb retains in-frame clones only, with some absent. The sample lists 35,000 to 55,000 clones; 82% were seen once. Germline assignment: CDR1 SGDLS and CDR2 YYNGEE. V was cut by 0 bases and J by 2 bases, with 6 bases left in between. The CDR3 is made up of 13 amino acids. Notes on this clone: As yet, its antigen is unknown.

This clonotype was sampled from an adult with an advanced solid tumor such as melanoma, head and neck, liver or kidney cancer. The chain recombines TRBV9 with TRBJ2-7, with D unresolved. The material sequenced was CD4+ or CD8+ T cells sorted from blood, taken in a trial of the OX40 agonist ivuxolimab. Here the CDR3 reads CASSVEAAYEQYF. As DNA, the CDR3 is TGTGCCAGCAGCGTAGAGGCGGCCTACGAGCAGTACTTC.